This T cell receptor beta chain was sequenced for a study of blood T cell repertoires in COVID-19. Study overall: Sources were T cells, B-cell-depleted T cells, or PBMCs; the material itself was cDNA or gDNA.

The length of the CDR3 is 14 residues. CDR1 is MNHEY, CDR2 SVGAGI, per germline. With 6 bases removed from V and 0 bases from J, the gap between germline ends came to 11 bases. As handled by the study authors: How many nucleated cells were present was estimated from reference gene primer amplification. Here immunoSEQ multiplex PCR was the method, and the copy in TCRdb shows in-frame clones only, minus some. For V, J and clone size, that table is used; D and trimming come from the DNA. Of approximately 100,000 clones in the sample, 70% to 85% were seen once. The sample comprised peripheral blood. The gene calls are TRBV6-5 and TRBJ1-1; possible D gene TRBD1, 6 bases. The source is a man in his 70s with acute or convalescent COVID-19. CDR3 protein: CASRTTGLNTEAFF. The DNA for the CDR3 is TGTGCCAGCAGGACGACAGGTCTGAACACTGAAGCTTTCTTT.